These T cell receptor beta chains were read from a single sample in a study of vaccination effects on CD4 cells after COVID-19. Data came from immunoSEQ multiplex PCR; TCRdb stores just in-frame clones and leaves some out. The sample contains 35,000 to 55,000 clones, 76% of which appear only once. These receptors' targets are unknown. The sample in question was CD4+ T cells from PBMCs cultured without peptide, obtained after COVID-19 vaccination. The receptors were gathered from a human donor who had a prior SARS-CoV-2 infection. The CDR3 runs from the conserved cysteine through the conserved F or W. The D gene is left open where the match is weak. The listing skips clone size in some rows; elsewhere it reads once, few, many or a size class.

abundance	v_gene	j_gene	len	d_gene	CDR3aa	CDR3nt
NA	TRBV6-5	TRBJ1-2	13	TRBD1	CASTHRQGYGYTF	TGTGCCAGCACCCATCGACAGGGCTATGGCTACACCTTC
NA	TRBV10-3	TRBJ1-3	12	NA	CAISSRGNTIYF	TGTGCCATCAGCAGCAGGGGAAACACCATATATTTT
few	TRBV10-3	TRBJ2-5	16	NA	CAISESAGLVRETQYF	TGTGCCATCAGTGAGTCGGCCGGATTGGTAAGGGAGACCCAGTACTTC
NA	TRBV6-6	TRBJ1-1	15	TRBD1	CASSRTGPGNTEAFF	TGTGCCAGCAGTCGGACAGGCCCGGGGAACACTGAAGCTTTCTTT
NA	TRBV5-4	TRBJ1-2	14	TRBD1	CASSGGQEHYGYTF	TGTGCCAGCAGCGGGGGACAGGAGCACTATGGCTACACCTTC
NA	TRBV29-1	TRBJ1-2	9	NA	CSVEQGYTF	TGCAGCGTTGAGCAAGGCTACACCTTC
NA	TRBV7-2	TRBJ1-1	13	NA	CASSSDPNTEAFF	TGTGCCAGCAGCTCGGACCCCAACACTGAAGCTTTCTTT
NA	TRBV6-5	TRBJ2-7	15	TRBD2	CATHQPGLGTYEQYF	TGTGCCACCCACCAACCGGGACTAGGGACCTACGAGCAGTACTTC
NA	TRBV11-2	TRBJ2-7	14	TRBD1	CASTPKGAQYEQYF	TGTGCCAGCACCCCAAAGGGGGCCCAATACGAGCAGTACTTC
NA	TRBV7-2	TRBJ2-5	15	TRBD2	CASSLTSGTGGTQYF	TGTGCCAGCAGCTTGACTAGCGGGACCGGGGGGACCCAGTACTTC
NA	TRBV7-9	TRBJ1-6	13	NA	CASSLQGNSPLHF	TGTGCCAGCAGCTTGCAGGGGAATTCACCCCTCCACTTT
NA	TRBV2	TRBJ1-5	16	NA	CASSEERGTGNQPQHF	TGTGCCAGCAGTGAAGAGCGGGGAACGGGGAATCAGCCCCAGCATTTT
NA	TRBV5-1	TRBJ1-1	17	NA	CASSLVQGTKGNTEAFF	TGCGCCAGCAGCTTGGTTCAGGGAACTAAAGGCAACACTGAAGCTTTCTTT
NA	TRBV4-3	TRBJ2-2	14	NA	CASAYLSNTGELFF	TGCGCCAGCGCCTACCTGAGCAACACCGGGGAGCTGTTTTTT
NA	TRBV23-1	TRBJ2-1	15	TRBD2	CASSEGLADYNEQFF	TGCGCCAGCAGCGAGGGACTAGCGGACTACAATGAGCAGTTCTTC
NA	TRBV19	TRBJ1-4	13	NA	CASRGAGNEKLFF	TGTGCCAGTAGAGGGGCAGGTAATGAAAAACTGTTTTTT
few	TRBV5-7	TRBJ2-1	16	TRBD1	CASSLQGAGSYNEQFF	TGTGCCAGCAGCTTGCAGGGGGCTGGCTCCTACAATGAGCAGTTCTTC
NA	TRBV6-5	TRBJ2-7	15	NA	CASSYVGNNVYEQYF	TGTGCCAGCAGTTACGTGGGGAATAATGTCTACGAGCAGTACTTC
NA	TRBV7-3	TRBJ2-1	13	NA	CASSPLARHEQFF	TGTGCCAGCAGCCCTCTTGCCCGTCATGAGCAGTTCTTC
NA	TRBV18	TRBJ2-2	15	NA	CASSAVTPFFGELFF	TGTGCCAGCTCCGCGGTAACCCCGTTTTTCGGGGAGCTGTTTTTT
NA	TRBV27	TRBJ1-4	17	NA	CASRTWGGSATNEKLFF	TGTGCCAGCCGGACTTGGGGGGGGAGCGCAACTAATGAAAAACTGTTTTTT
NA	TRBV24-1	TRBJ2-1	17	TRBD2	CATSEHRTSGRGNEQFF	TGTGCCACCAGTGAACACCGGACTAGCGGGAGGGGCAATGAGCAGTTCTTC
few	TRBV20-1	TRBJ1-5	14	NA	CSASTPWGNQPQHF	TGCAGTGCTAGTACTCCGTGGGGTAATCAGCCCCAGCATTTT
few	TRBV7-8	TRBJ2-5	13	NA	CASSWRRGETQYF	TGTGCCAGCAGCTGGCGAAGGGGTGAGACCCAGTACTTC
NA	TRBV19	TRBJ1-1	13	TRBD1	CASRVRTGAEAFF	TGTGCCAGTCGAGTGCGGACAGGGGCTGAAGCTTTCTTT
NA	TRBV3-1/TRBV3-2	TRBJ1-4	16	NA	CASSQAGHGDHEKLFF	TGTGCCAGCAGCCAAGCGGGACATGGCGACCATGAAAAACTGTTTTTT
NA	TRBV2	TRBJ2-1	15	NA	CASGTGRWAYNEQFF	TGTGCCAGCGGAACCGGGAGATGGGCTTACAATGAGCAGTTCTTC
NA	TRBV30	TRBJ2-7	14	TRBD2	CAWSVGLAGLEQYF	TGTGCCTGGAGTGTCGGACTAGCCGGCCTCGAGCAGTACTTC
NA	TRBV27	TRBJ1-4	14	NA	CASSLAGLDEKLFF	TGTGCCAGCAGTTTAGCAGGGTTGGATGAAAAACTGTTTTTT
NA	TRBV7-9	TRBJ1-2	14	NA	CASSNPLLAGGYTF	TGTGCCAGCAGCAACCCCCTTCTGGCTGGTGGCTACACCTTC
NA	TRBV3-1/TRBV3-2	TRBJ1-4	16	NA	CASSQDRGSFNEKLFF	TGTGCCAGCAGCCAAGATCGAGGGTCTTTCAATGAAAAACTGTTTTTT